This section outlines one T cell receptor (beta chain) sequence together with its context. The germline V gene has CDR1 ENHRY and CDR2 SYGVKD. J was trimmed by 3 bases and V by 4 bases; bases with no gene match: 8. CDR3 length: 15 amino acids. The data are from a study of OX40 agonist ivuxolimab in advanced cancers. Here immunoSEQ multiplex PCR was the method, and the copy in TCRdb shows in-frame clones only, minus some. The data show under 100,000 clones, more than 90% seen once. The specimen comprised CD4+ or CD8+ T cells sorted from blood, sampled in a trial of the OX40 agonist ivuxolimab. V gene TRBV10-3 combines with J gene TRBJ1-2; 7 bases are a match to TRBD1. The clonotype comes from an adult with an advanced solid tumor such as melanoma, head and neck, liver or kidney cancer. The CDR3, as DNA: TGTGCCATCAGTGGGATAACAGGGGAGGACTATGGCTACACCTTC. Encoded protein: CAISGITGEDYGYTF.